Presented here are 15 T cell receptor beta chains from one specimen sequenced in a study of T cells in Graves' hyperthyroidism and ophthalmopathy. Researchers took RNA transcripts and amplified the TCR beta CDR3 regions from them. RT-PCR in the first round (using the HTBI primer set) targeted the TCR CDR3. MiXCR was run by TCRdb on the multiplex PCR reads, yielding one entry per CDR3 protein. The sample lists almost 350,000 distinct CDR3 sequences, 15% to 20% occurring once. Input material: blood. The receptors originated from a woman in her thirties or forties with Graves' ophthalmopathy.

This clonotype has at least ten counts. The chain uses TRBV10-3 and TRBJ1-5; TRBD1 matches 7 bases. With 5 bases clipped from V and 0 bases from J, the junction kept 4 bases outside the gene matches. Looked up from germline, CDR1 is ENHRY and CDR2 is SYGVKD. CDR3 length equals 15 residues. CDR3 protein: CAISKTGNSNQPQHF. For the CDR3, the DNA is TGTGCCATCAGTAAGACAGGGAATAGCAATCAGCCCCAGCATTTT.

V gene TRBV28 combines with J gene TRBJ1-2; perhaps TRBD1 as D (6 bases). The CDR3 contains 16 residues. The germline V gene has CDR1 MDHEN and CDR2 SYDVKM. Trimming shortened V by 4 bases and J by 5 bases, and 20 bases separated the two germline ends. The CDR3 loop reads CASSSSQGGRIYGYTF. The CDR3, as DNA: TGTGCCAGCAGTTCCTCACAGGGTGGAAGGATTTATGGCTACACCTTC.

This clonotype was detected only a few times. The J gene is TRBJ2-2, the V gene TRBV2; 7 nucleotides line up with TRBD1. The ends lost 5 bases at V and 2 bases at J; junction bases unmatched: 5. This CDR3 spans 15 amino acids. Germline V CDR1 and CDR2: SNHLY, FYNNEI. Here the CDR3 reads CASSRQGFNTGELFF. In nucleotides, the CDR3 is TGTGCCAGCAGTAGACAGGGCTTCAACACCGGGGAGCTGTTTTTT.

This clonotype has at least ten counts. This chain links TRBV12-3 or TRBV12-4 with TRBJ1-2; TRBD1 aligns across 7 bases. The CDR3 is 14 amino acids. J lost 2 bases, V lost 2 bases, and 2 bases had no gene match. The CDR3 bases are TGTGCCAGCAGTTTATCGGGACAGAACTATGGCTACACCTTC. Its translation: CASSLSGQNYGYTF.

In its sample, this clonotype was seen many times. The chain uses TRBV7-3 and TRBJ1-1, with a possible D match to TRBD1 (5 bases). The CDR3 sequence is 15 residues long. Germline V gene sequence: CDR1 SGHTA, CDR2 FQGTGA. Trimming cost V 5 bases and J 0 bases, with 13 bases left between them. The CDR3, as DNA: TGTGCCAGCAGCCCATGGGGCGGGATGAACACTGAAGCTTTCTTT. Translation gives CASSPWGGMNTEAFF.

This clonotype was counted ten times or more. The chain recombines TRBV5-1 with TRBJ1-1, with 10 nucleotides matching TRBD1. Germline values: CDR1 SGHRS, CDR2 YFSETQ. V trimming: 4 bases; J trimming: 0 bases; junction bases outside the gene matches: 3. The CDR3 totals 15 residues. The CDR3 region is CASSAGTGVNTEAFF. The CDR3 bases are TGCGCCAGCAGCGCCGGGACAGGGGTGAACACTGAAGCTTTCTTT.

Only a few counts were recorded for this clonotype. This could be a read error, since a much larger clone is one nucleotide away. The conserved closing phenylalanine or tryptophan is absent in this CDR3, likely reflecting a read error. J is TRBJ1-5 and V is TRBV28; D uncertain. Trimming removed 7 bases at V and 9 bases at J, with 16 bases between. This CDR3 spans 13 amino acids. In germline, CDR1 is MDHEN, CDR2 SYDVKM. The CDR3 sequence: CASTLGPFWPQHL. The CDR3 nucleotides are TGTGCCAGCACCCTTGGACCCTTTTGGCCCCAGCATCTT.

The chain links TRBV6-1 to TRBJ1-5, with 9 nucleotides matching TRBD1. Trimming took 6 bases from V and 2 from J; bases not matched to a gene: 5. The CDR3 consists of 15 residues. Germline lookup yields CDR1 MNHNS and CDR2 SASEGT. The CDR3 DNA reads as TGTGCCAGCAGAAGGGACAGGGTTGGCAATCAGCCCCAGCATTTT. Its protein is CASRRDRVGNQPQHF.

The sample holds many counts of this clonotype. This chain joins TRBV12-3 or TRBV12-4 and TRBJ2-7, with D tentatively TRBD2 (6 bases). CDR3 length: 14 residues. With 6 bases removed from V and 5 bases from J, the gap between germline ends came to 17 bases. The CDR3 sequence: CASSPTWRDHEQYF. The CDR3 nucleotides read TGTGCCAGCAGCCCTACTTGGCGGGACCACGAGCAGTACTTC.

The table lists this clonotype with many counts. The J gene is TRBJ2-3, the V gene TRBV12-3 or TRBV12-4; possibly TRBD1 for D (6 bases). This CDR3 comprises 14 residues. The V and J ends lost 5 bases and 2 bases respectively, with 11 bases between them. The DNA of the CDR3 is TGTGCCAGCAGTAGAAGGACAGACACAGATACGCAGTATTTT. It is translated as CASSRRTDTDTQYF.

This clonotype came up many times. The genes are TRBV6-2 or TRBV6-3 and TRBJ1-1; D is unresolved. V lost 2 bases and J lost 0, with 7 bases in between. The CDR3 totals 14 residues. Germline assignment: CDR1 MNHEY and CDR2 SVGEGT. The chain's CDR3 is CASSYGGVNTEAFF. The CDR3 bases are TGTGCCAGCAGTTACGGAGGAGTGAACACTGAAGCTTTCTTT.

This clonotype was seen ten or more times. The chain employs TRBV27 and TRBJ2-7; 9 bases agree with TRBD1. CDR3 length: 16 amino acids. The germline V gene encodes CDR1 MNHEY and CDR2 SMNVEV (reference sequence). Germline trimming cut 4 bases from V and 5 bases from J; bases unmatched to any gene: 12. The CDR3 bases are TGTGCCAGCAGTTCCTCCGGGACAGGGATATTCCACGAGCAGTACTTC. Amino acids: CASSSSGTGIFHEQYF.

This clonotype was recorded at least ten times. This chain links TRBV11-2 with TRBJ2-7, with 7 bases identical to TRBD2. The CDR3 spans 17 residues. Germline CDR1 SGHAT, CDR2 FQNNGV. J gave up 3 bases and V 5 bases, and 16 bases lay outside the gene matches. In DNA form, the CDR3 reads TGTGCCAGCAGCCCCGGATTGGGGGGGATCAAGGGCTACGAGCAGTACTTC. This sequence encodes CASSPGLGGIKGYEQYF.

Here the CDR3 reads CASSLSAGGGQETQYF. For the CDR3, the DNA is TGTGCCAGCAGCTTAAGTGCAGGGGGGGGTCAAGAGACCCAGTACTTC. This chain links TRBV7-6 with TRBJ2-5; D might be TRBD1 or TRBD2, each matching 7 bases. Deletions cut 2 bases from V and 2 bases from J, with 15 bases between. The CDR3 is made up of 16 amino acids. Looked up from germline, CDR1 is SGHVS and CDR2 is FNYEAQ.

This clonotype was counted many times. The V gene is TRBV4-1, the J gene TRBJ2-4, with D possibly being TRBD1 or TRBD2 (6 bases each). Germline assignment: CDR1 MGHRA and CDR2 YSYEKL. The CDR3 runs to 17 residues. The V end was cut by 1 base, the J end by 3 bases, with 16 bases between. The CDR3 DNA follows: TGCGCCAGCAGCCAAGTGGAGGGGGGAGTGGGCAAAAACATTCAGTACTTC. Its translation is CASSQVEGGVGKNIQYF.